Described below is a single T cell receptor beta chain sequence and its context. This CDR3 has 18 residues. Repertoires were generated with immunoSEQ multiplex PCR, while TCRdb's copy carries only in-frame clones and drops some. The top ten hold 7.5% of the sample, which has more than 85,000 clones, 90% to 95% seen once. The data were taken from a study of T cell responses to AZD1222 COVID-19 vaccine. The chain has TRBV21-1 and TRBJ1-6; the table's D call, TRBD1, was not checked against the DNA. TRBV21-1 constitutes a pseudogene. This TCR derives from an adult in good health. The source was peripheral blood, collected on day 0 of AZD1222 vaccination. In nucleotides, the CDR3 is TGTGCCAGCAGCAAAATGGTTTGGGGGACACTCTATAATTCACCCCTCCACTTT. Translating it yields CASSKMVWGTLYNSPLHF.